This TCR beta chain is from a study of blood T cell repertoires in COVID-19. Whole-study context: T cells, B-cell-depleted T cells, or PBMCs supplied cDNA or gDNA.

Authors' analysis steps: Cell counts per sample came from amplifying reference gene primers. Produced via immunoSEQ multiplex PCR; TCRdb's table is partial and in-frame only. D and trimming come from the DNA, and the V and J calls and clone size come from that table. Among roughly 250,000 clones listed, about nine tenths were seen once. Germline CDR1 SGHDT, CDR2 YYEEEE. This CDR3 has 15 residues. Unmatched junction bases numbered 2, after V lost 0 bases and J lost 4 bases. This receptor was taken from a man aged 25 to 45 with COVID-19, enrolled during active disease. The chain recombines TRBV5-6 with TRBJ2-3; TRBD2 matches 10 bases. The specimen sequenced was peripheral blood. CDR3 DNA sequence: TGTGCCAGCAGCTTGGGGACTAGCGGAGCAGATACGCAGTATTTT. This sequence encodes CASSLGTSGADTQYF. The full variable domain, its missing parts supplied by reference TRBV5-6 and TRBJ2-3, is DAGVTQSPTHLIKTRGQQVTLRCSPKSGHDTVSWYQQALGQGPQFIFQYYEEEERQRGNFPDRFSGHQFPNYSSELNVNALLLGDSALYLCASSLGTSGADTQYFGPGTRLTVL.